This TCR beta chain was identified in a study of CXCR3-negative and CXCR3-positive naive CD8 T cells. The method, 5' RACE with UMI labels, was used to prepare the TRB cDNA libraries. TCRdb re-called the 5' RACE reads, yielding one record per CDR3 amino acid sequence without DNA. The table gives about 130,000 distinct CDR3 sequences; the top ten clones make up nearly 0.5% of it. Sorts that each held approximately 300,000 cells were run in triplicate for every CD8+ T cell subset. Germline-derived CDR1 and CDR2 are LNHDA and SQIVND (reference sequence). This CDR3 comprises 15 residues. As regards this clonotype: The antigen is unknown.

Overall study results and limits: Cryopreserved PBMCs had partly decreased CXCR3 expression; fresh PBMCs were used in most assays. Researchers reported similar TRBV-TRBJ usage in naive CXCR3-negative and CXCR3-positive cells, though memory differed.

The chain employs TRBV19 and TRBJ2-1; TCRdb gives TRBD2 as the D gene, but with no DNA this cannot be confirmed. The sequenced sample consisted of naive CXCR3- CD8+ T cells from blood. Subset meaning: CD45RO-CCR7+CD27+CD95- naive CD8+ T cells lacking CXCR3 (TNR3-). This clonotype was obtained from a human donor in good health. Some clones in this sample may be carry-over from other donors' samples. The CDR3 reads CASKAPSGYDNEQFF.